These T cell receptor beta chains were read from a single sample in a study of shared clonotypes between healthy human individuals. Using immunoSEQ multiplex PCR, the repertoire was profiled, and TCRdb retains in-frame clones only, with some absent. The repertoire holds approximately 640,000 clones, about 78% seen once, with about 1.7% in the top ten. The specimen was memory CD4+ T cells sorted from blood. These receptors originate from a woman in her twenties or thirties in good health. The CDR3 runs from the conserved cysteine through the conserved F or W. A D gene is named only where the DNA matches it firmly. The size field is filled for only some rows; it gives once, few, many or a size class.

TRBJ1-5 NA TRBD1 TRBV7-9 TGTGCCAGCAGCCTCGGGACAGGGGTAAATCAGCCCCAGCATTTT CASSLGTGVNQPQHF
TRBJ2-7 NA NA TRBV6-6 TGTGCCAGCAGGGGGGCGGGGGAGGCCTACGAGCAGTACTTC CASRGAGEAYEQYF
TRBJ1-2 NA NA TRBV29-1 TGCAGCGTTGAAGAGGGCAGACCTAACTATGGCTACACCTTC CSVEEGRPNYGYTF
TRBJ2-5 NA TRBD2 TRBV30 TGTGCCTGGAGCGGGGGGTACCCCCAGTACTTC CAWSGGYPQYF
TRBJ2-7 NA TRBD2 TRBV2 TGTGCCAGCAGTGCTTTGCGGGAGGGGTCCTACGAGCAGTACTTC CASSALREGSYEQYF
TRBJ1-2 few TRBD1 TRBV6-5 TGTGCCAGCAGCCCGACAGGGGACTATGGCTACACCTTC CASSPTGDYGYTF
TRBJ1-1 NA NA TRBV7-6 TGTGCCAGCAGCCCAAGGTGGGGGGAGAACACTGAAGCTTTCTTT CASSPRWGENTEAFF
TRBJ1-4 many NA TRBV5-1 TGCGCCAGCAGCGCACCGCAACCCAACAGGGCGTCTAATGAAAAACTGTTTTTT CASSAPQPNRASNEKLFF
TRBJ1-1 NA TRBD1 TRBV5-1 TGCGCCAGCTACCGGGACAGTCCCACTGAAGCTTTCTTT CASYRDSPTEAFF
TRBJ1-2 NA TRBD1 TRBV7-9 TGTGCCAGCAGCTGGACAGGTCTCAACTATGGCTACACCTTC CASSWTGLNYGYTF
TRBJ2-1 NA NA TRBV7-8 TGTGCCAGCAGCTTAGGTTTAGCTGAAAGGTACAATGAGCAGTTCTTC CASSLGLAERYNEQFF
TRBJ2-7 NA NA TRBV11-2 TGTGCCAGCAGCTTAGATGGGGGAGTCCACGAGCAGTACTTC CASSLDGGVHEQYF
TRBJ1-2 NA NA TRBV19 TGTGCCACGTCACAGGGAGGTAACTATGGCTACACCTTC CATSQGGNYGYTF
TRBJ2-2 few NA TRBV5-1 TGCGCCAGCAGCTTACAGGAGCCCGGAGGGGAGCTGTTTTTT CASSLQEPGGELFF
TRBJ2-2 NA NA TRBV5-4 TGTGCCAGCAGCTTGGATAGGACCGGGGAGCTGTTTTTT CASSLDRTGELFF
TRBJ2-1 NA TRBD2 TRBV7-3 TGTGCCAGCAGCTTAGGGGGACTAGTAGTAAATGAGCAGTTCTTC CASSLGGLVVNEQFF
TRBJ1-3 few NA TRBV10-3 TGTGCCATCAGTGATTTCGGGGGGAAGAGAAACACCATATATTTT CAISDFGGKRNTIYF
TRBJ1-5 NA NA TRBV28 TGTGCCAGCAGCGTCACACATAGCAATCAGCCCCAGCATTTT CASSVTHSNQPQHF
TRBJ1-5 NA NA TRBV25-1 TGTGCCAGCATTGCAGGGATACCCAATCGGCCCCAGCATTTT CASIAGIPNRPQHF
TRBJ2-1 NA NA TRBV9 TGTGCCAGCAGCGCCGGGGTCGGTTTGGGGAATGAGCAGTTCTTC CASSAGVGLGNEQFF
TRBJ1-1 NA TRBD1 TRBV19 TGTGCCAGTAGACCCGGGGGACAGCCCCTCCTCATGAACACTGAAGCTTTCTTT CASRPGGQPLLMNTEAFF
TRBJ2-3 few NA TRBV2 TGTGCCAGCAGTGCTTCAGGCAGAACAGATACGCAGTATTTT CASSASGRTDTQYF
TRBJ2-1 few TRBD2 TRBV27 TGTGCCAGCAGTTTATCCGGGACTAGCGGGTCCAATGAGCAGTTCTTC CASSLSGTSGSNEQFF
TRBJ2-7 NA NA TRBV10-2 TGCGCCAGCAGTACCCAGGGAGATTCCTACGAGCAGTACTTC CASSTQGDSYEQYF
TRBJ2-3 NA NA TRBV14 TGTGCCAGCAGCCAAGAGCCGCGCGGCACAGATACGCAGTATTTT CASSQEPRGTDTQYF